The next 16 T cell receptor beta chains were all read from a single sample in a study of CD4+ T cells in melanoma. The protocol was immunoSEQ multiplex PCR, while the TCRdb copy is restricted to in-frame clones and leaves out a portion. The sample gives about 6,900 clones, 50% to 75% of which show up once; roughly 22% is in the top ten. The sample taken for sequencing was cells from a culture (not recorded whether cultured in vitro). The source is a human donor with melanoma.

The chain uses TRBV11-1 and TRBJ2-2, with 7 positions matching TRBD1. The germline V gene encodes CDR1 SGHAT and CDR2 FQDESV (reference sequence). V lost 1 base and J lost 9; bases outside the gene matches: 5. The length of the CDR3 is 14 residues. The CDR3 is CASSLGYRGRELFF. CDR3 DNA sequence: TGTGCCAGCAGCTTAGGATACAGGGGCAGGGAGCTGTTTTTT.

This clone is medium-sized (0.01 to 0.1%) by share. The chain recombines TRBV7-2 with TRBJ1-4; the D gene is possibly TRBD1 (5 bases). V gave up 1 base and J gave up 8 bases, with 11 bases separating them. CDR1 and CDR2 (germline): SGHTA, FQGNSA. This CDR3 spans 14 amino acids. The CDR3, as DNA: TGTGCCAGCAGCTTAGACCACGGGGGGGAAAAACTGTTTTTT. The encoded protein is CASSLDHGGEKLFF.

V is TRBV19 and J is TRBJ1-5; D is perhaps TRBD1 (6 bases). CDR1 is LNHDA and CDR2 is SQIVND in the germline V gene (reference sequence). The CDR3 spans 17 residues. V was cut by 4 bases and J by 2 bases, with 18 bases left in between. This chain's CDR3 is CASSRGAPPLGNQPQHF. The CDR3 DNA reads as TGTGCCAGTAGTAGGGGGGCTCCTCCTTTGGGCAATCAGCCCCAGCATTTT. Variable domain in full (rest from reference TRBV19 and TRBJ1-5): DGGITQSPKYLFRKEGQNVTLSCEQNLNHDAMYWYRQDPGQGLRLIYYSQIVNDFQKGDIAEGYSVSREKKESFPLTVTSAQKNPTAFYLCASSRGAPPLGNQPQHFGDGTRLSIL.

The chain is built from TRBV7-2 and TRBJ2-7; no definite D call. Germline values: CDR1 SGHTA, CDR2 FQGNSA. V was clipped by 1 base and J by 6 bases, with 16 bases between them. The length of the CDR3 is 15 residues. The CDR3 loop reads CASSLVSMAGSEQYF. CDR3 nucleotide sequence: TGTGCCAGCAGCTTAGTAAGTATGGCAGGCAGCGAGCAGTACTTC.

This chain links TRBV27 with TRBJ1-1; tentatively, D is TRBD1 (5 bases). The CDR3 spans 14 residues. Germline values: CDR1 MNHEY, CDR2 SMNVEV (reference sequence). Trimming pared 2 bases from V and 0 bases from J, leaving 7 bases between. The CDR3 loop is CASSLGDLNTEAFF. The CDR3 DNA is TGTGCCAGCAGTTTAGGGGACCTGAACACTGAAGCTTTCTTT.

The V call is TRBV7-9, the J call TRBJ1-1; tentative D call: TRBD1 (6 bases). Germline V gene lookup returns CDR1 SEHNR and CDR2 FQNEAQ (reference sequence). The CDR3 runs to 13 residues. V dropped 5 bases and J dropped 5 bases, with 12 bases sitting between them. In nucleotides, the CDR3 is TGTGCCAGCAGCCGGAACAGGGATACTGAAGCTTTCTTT. Encoded protein: CASSRNRDTEAFF.

In this sample, this clone turned up once. The chain links TRBV10-1 to TRBJ2-1, with D perhaps TRBD1 (6 bases). This CDR3 spans 15 amino acids. CDR1 WNHNN and CDR2 SYGVQD come from the germline V gene (reference sequence). With 8 bases removed from V and 3 bases from J, the gap between germline ends came to 17 bases. The CDR3 region is CASDRRAARYNEQFF. CDR3 nucleotides: TGCGCCAGCGACAGGCGGGCCGCCCGCTACAATGAGCAGTTCTTC.

With respect to this clone: A junction end diverges from the germline sequence, so it may reflect a read error. This chain connects TRBV19 to TRBJ1-5; D is unclear. Germline CDR1 and CDR2: LNHDA and SQIVND (reference sequence). This CDR3 comprises 13 residues. CDR3 region: CASSRSDPQRQHF. The CDR3, as DNA: TGTGCCAGTAGTAGGTCGGATCCTCAGCGCCAGCATTTT. Filled out from reference TRBV19 and TRBJ1-5, the complete variable domain reads DGGITQSPKYLFRKEGQNVTLSCEQNLNHDAMYWYRQDPGQGLRLIYYSQIVNDFQKGDIAEGYSVSREKKESFPLTVTSAQKNPTAFYLCASSRSDPQRQHFGDGTRLSIL.

This clone was recorded only once. The gene calls are TRBV15 and TRBJ2-1; 8 bases fit TRBD1. The germline gives CDR1 LNHNV, CDR2 YYDKDF (reference sequence). V was clipped by 1 base and J by 7 bases; unmatched bases: 3. The CDR3 consists of 14 residues. CDR3 region: CATSRGDRRNEQFF. The CDR3 DNA reads TGTGCCACCAGCAGAGGGGACAGGAGAAATGAGCAGTTCTTC.

This clone was seen once. The chain recombines TRBV27 with TRBJ1-1, with D possibly being TRBD1 (5 bases). The V end lost 3 bases, the J end lost 1 base, and 9 bases lay between the germline ends. The CDR3 consists of 14 residues. Germline lookup yields CDR1 MNHEY and CDR2 SMNVEV (reference sequence). This CDR3 is CASSFDSENTEAFF. Here the CDR3 DNA reads TGTGCCAGCAGTTTCGACAGCGAGAACACTGAAGCTTTCTTT.

The genes are TRBV5-5 and TRBJ2-7; a possible D gene is TRBD1 (6 bases). The CDR3 sequence is 15 residues long. CDR1 and CDR2 (germline): SGHKS, YYEKEE (reference sequence). V was shortened by 3 bases and J by 3 bases, with 16 bases between the two germline ends. CDR3 region: CASSYPHRAIYEQYF. For the CDR3, the DNA is TGTGCCAGCAGCTATCCCCACAGGGCCATCTACGAGCAGTACTTC.

This chain joins TRBV7-2 and TRBJ2-1; D gene unclear. This CDR3 has 12 amino acids. The germline CDR1 and CDR2 sequences are SGHTA and FQGNSA. Trimming cost V 0 bases and J 7 bases, with 4 bases left between them. Written as DNA, the CDR3 is TGTGCCAGCAGCTTAGCAAAAAATGAGCAGTTCTTC. Translating it yields CASSLAKNEQFF.

The gene calls are TRBV2 and TRBJ1-2; D unclear. Trimming removed 3 bases from V and 3 bases from J, with 14 bases in between. CDR1 and CDR2 from the germline V gene are SNHLY and FYNNEI. The CDR3 spans 15 residues. The CDR3 nucleotides are TGTGCCAGCAGTGACCCAGGCTCCCGGGACTATGGCTACACCTTC. This translates into CASSDPGSRDYGYTF. The complete variable domain, with remaining parts taken from reference TRBV2 and TRBJ1-2, reads EPEVTQTPSHQVTQMGQEVILRCVPISNHLYFYWYRQILGQKVEFLVSFYNNEISEKSEIFDDQFSVERPDGSNFTLKIRSTKLEDSAMYFCASSDPGSRDYGYTFGSGTRLTVV.

Only one count was recorded for this clone. One end of the junction fails to match germline, which may point to a read error. The rearrangement joins TRBV30 to TRBJ1-2; D might be TRBD1 (6 bases). The CDR3 consists of 14 residues. Germline CDR1 GTSNPN, CDR2 SVGIG (reference sequence). The CDR3 reads CAWSAQGGASPQLF. Written as DNA, the CDR3 is TGTGCCTGGAGTGCCCAAGGGGGGGCGAGTCCCCAACTCTTC.

Notes on this clone: A much larger clone differs from this one at a single base, so this may be a read error. This sequence joins TRBV14 and TRBJ2-1; 9 nucleotides align to TRBD2. Germline-derived CDR1 and CDR2 are SGHDN and FVKESK. CDR3 length: 13 residues. The CDR3 DNA reads TGTACCAGCAGCCACCCCCCCGGACTAGCGAAGTTCTTC. Its translation: CTSSHPPGLAKFF.

By proportion, this clone is medium-sized. The chain recombines TRBV7-6 with TRBJ1-1; TRBD1 is a possible D gene (6 bases). V gave up 2 bases and J gave up 1 base, with 23 bases separating them. The germline gives CDR1 SGHVS, CDR2 FNYEAQ. The length of the CDR3 is 19 residues. CDR3 bases: TGTGCCAGCAGCTTAAGAGATTTCGGATTTGCAGGGGAGAACACTGAAGCTTTCTTT. Its protein is CASSLRDFGFAGENTEAFF.